A selection of T cell receptor beta chains follows, all from one sample in a study of blood T cells in healthy people across ages. A single record per CDR3 protein comes from TCRdb applying MiXCR to the 5' RACE reads. The table shows about a million distinct CDR3 sequences, with 30% to 40% occurring only once. Sequencing input: blood. These TCRs come from a man aged 18 to 29 in good health. The CDR3 runs from the conserved cysteine through the conserved F or W. The order of the fields is J gene, clone size, V gene, D gene, CDR3 protein, CDR3 DNA. D genes are given only for firm matches. Only part of the rows carry a size: once, few, many, or a class if the clone is expanded.

TRBJ2-3	few	TRBV6-6	NA	CASSYSLGAKGTDTQYF	TGTGCCAGCAGTTACTCATTAGGGGCCAAGGGAACAGATACGCAGTATTTT
TRBJ1-2	few	TRBV13	NA	CASSSSTGYTF	TGTGCCAGCAGCTCAAGTACCGGCTACACCTTC
TRBJ2-7	NA	TRBV28	TRBD1	CASSLWRTGSRYEQYF	TGTGCCAGCAGTTTATGGAGGACAGGGTCCCGCTACGAGCAGTACTTC
TRBJ2-7	few	TRBV11-2	NA	CASSLVGLWYEQYF	TGTGCCAGCAGCTTAGTGGGGTTGTGGTACGAGCAGTACTTC
TRBJ1-4	NA	TRBV10-3	TRBD1	CAISEPGTGGERLFF	TGTGCCATCAGTGAGCCAGGGACAGGAGGGGAAAGACTGTTTTTT
TRBJ1-2	NA	TRBV18	NA	CASSPPSGANYGYTF	TGTGCCAGCTCACCTCCGTCAGGGGCTAACTATGGCTACACCTTC
TRBJ1-6	NA	TRBV4-2	NA	CASSQDLGISPLHF	TGTGCCAGCAGCCAAGACTTAGGGATTTCACCCCTCCACTTT
TRBJ1-2	NA	TRBV14	NA	CASSQGFQGNYGYTF	TGTGCCAGCAGCCAAGGGTTCCAGGGGAACTATGGCTACACCTTC
TRBJ2-5	NA	TRBV7-9	NA	CASSLRPRDRKPGNEQYF	TGTGCCAGCAGCTTACGGCCGAGAGACAGGAAACCAGGGAATGAGCAGTACTTC
TRBJ1-2	NA	TRBV5-1	NA	CASSPRRQGNGYTF	TGCGCCAGCAGCCCGCGCCGGCAGGGGAATGGCTACACCTTC
TRBJ1-2	few	TRBV6-5	NA	CASRPPGRTNYGYTF	TGTGCCAGCAGGCCCCCGGGACGGACTAACTATGGCTACACCTTC
TRBJ2-3	NA	TRBV7-2	NA	CASSVSRPLTDTQYF	TGTGCCAGCAGCGTTAGCAGGCCCTTAACAGATACGCAGTATTTT
TRBJ2-3	few	TRBV20-1	NA	CSARLPDTQYF	TGCAGTGCTAGACTGCCAGATACGCAGTATTTT
TRBJ2-7	few	TRBV27	TRBD1	CASSQTGGSYNEQYF	TGTGCCAGCAGTCAGACAGGGGGCTCCTACAATGAGCAGTACTTC
TRBJ2-3	NA	TRBV20-1	NA	CSASATSTDTQYF	TGCAGTGCTAGCGCCACTAGCACAGATACGCAGTATTTT
TRBJ2-3	many	TRBV20-1	NA	CSARPSSLKRGTDTQYF	TGCAGTGCTAGGCCGTCTTCTCTCAAACGGGGGACAGATACGCAGTATTTT
TRBJ2-5	NA	TRBV20-1	NA	CSVLQESRETQYF	TGCAGTGTGTTACAGGAGTCACGGGAGACCCAGTACTTC
TRBJ1-1	NA	TRBV20-1	NA	CSAKQDTTNTEAFF	TGCAGTGCTAAACAAGACACTACGAACACTGAAGCTTTCTTT
TRBJ2-7	few	TRBV27	TRBD2	CASSFGGSGGPYEQYF	TGTGCCAGCTCCTTTGGGGGTAGCGGGGGACCCTACGAGCAGTACTTC